The rows below give T cell receptor beta chains drawn from one sample of a study of cytomegalovirus exposure and HLA in healthy donors. The repertoire was sequenced with immunoSEQ multiplex PCR; TCRdb's copy has only in-frame clones and lacks some. The sample lists around 200,000 clones, around 83% occurring once. Sequenced input: PBMCs. These receptors were collected from a girl aged 10-17 years in good health and CMV-seronegative. CDR3s include the opening cysteine and the closing phenylalanine or tryptophan. The order of the fields is clone size, J gene, V gene, D gene, CDR3 DNA, CDR3 protein. D genes are given only for firm matches. Where a row states a size, it is once, few, many or the class of an expanded clone; other rows omit it.

clone size: few
J gene: TRBJ2-1
V gene: TRBV5-1
D gene: TRBD2
CDR3 DNA: TGCGCCAGCAGCCCTACCGGGACTAGCGGCGAAGAGCAGTTCTTC
CDR3 protein: CASSPTGTSGEEQFF

clone size: -
J gene: TRBJ2-7
V gene: TRBV27
D gene: -
CDR3 DNA: TGTGCCAGCAGTTTATCGGGAGCTTCCGAGCAGTACTTC
CDR3 protein: CASSLSGASEQYF

clone size: -
J gene: TRBJ1-6
V gene: TRBV5-6
D gene: -
CDR3 DNA: TGTGCCAGCAGCTTGGGTCAGTCTAATTCACCCCTCCACTTT
CDR3 protein: CASSLGQSNSPLHF

clone size: -
J gene: TRBJ1-2
V gene: TRBV30
D gene: -
CDR3 DNA: TGTGCCTGGAGCGACTTAGACAGGCGAGGCTACACCTTC
CDR3 protein: CAWSDLDRRGYTF

clone size: few
J gene: TRBJ2-1
V gene: TRBV7-2
D gene: TRBD2
CDR3 DNA: TGTGCCAGCAGCTTAGTTGCCGGGGGGTTCTATGAGCAGTTCTTC
CDR3 protein: CASSLVAGGFYEQFF

clone size: -
J gene: TRBJ2-2
V gene: TRBV4-1
D gene: -
CDR3 DNA: TGCGCCAGCAGCAGGGGTCCCCCGAACACCGGGGAGCTGTTTTTT
CDR3 protein: CASSRGPPNTGELFF

clone size: -
J gene: TRBJ2-3
V gene: TRBV5-1
D gene: TRBD1
CDR3 DNA: TGCGCCAGCAGCCGGACAGGGGCTATTGTAAGCACAGATACGCAGTATTTT
CDR3 protein: CASSRTGAIVSTDTQYF

clone size: -
J gene: TRBJ2-3
V gene: TRBV6-1
D gene: TRBD1
CDR3 DNA: TGTGCCAGCAGTGAACGGCCCAGGGGGCAGACAGATACGCAGTATTTT
CDR3 protein: CASSERPRGQTDTQYF

clone size: -
J gene: TRBJ1-2
V gene: TRBV19
D gene: -
CDR3 DNA: TGTGCCAGTAGTTTGACTCCGACGGGGGGCTACACCTTC
CDR3 protein: CASSLTPTGGYTF

clone size: -
J gene: TRBJ2-7
V gene: TRBV27
D gene: TRBD1
CDR3 DNA: TGTGCCAGCAGGCCCCAGGGGGCATTCTACGAGCAGTACTTC
CDR3 protein: CASRPQGAFYEQYF

clone size: few
J gene: TRBJ2-7
V gene: TRBV6-6
D gene: -
CDR3 DNA: TGTGCCAGCAGTTTTTCGGTTCCGTCGGACGAGCAGTACTTC
CDR3 protein: CASSFSVPSDEQYF

clone size: -
J gene: TRBJ2-3
V gene: TRBV5-1
D gene: -
CDR3 DNA: TGCGCCAGCAGCTTGGCGGGGGTCACAGATACGCAGTATTTT
CDR3 protein: CASSLAGVTDTQYF

clone size: once
J gene: TRBJ2-1
V gene: TRBV9
D gene: TRBD2
CDR3 DNA: TGTGCCAGCAGCGTAGGTCCCGGGGGGGAGGAGTTCTTC
CDR3 protein: CASSVGPGGEEFF

clone size: -
J gene: TRBJ2-5
V gene: TRBV7-2
D gene: -
CDR3 DNA: TGTGCCAGCAGCTTAGGAGTAGCATACGAGACCCAGTACTTC
CDR3 protein: CASSLGVAYETQYF

clone size: few
J gene: TRBJ2-7
V gene: TRBV5-8
D gene: TRBD1
CDR3 DNA: TGTGCCAGCAGCTTGGTACCCCCAGGGGGCGAGCAGTACTTC
CDR3 protein: CASSLVPPGGEQYF

clone size: -
J gene: TRBJ2-1
V gene: TRBV28
D gene: -
CDR3 DNA: TGTGCCAGCAGGGCTAGCTCCTACAATGAGCAGTTCTTC
CDR3 protein: CASRASSYNEQFF

clone size: -
J gene: TRBJ2-7
V gene: TRBV11-2
D gene: TRBD1
CDR3 DNA: TGTGCCAGCAGCTTAAGGGTACCGGGACAGGGATCGTACGAGCAGTACTTC
CDR3 protein: CASSLRVPGQGSYEQYF

clone size: -
J gene: TRBJ1-3
V gene: TRBV11-2
D gene: -
CDR3 DNA: TGTGCCAGCAGCTTGCGACAGAACACTGGAAACACCATATATTTT
CDR3 protein: CASSLRQNTGNTIYF

clone size: -
J gene: TRBJ1-1
V gene: TRBV28
D gene: -
CDR3 DNA: TGTGCCAGCAGTGCTATCCCGACGGGTGAAGCTTTCTTT
CDR3 protein: CASSAIPTGEAFF

clone size: once
J gene: TRBJ1-3
V gene: TRBV30
D gene: -
CDR3 DNA: TGTGCCTGGTGCCCCACAGACCCTTCCCATCGTTTCTCTGGAAACACCATATATTTT
CDR3 protein: CAWCPTDPSHRFSGNTIYF

clone size: -
J gene: TRBJ2-5
V gene: TRBV7-9
D gene: -
CDR3 DNA: TGTGCCAGCAGCTTAGTCCGACCCAGGTGGGTTGAGACCCAGTACTTC
CDR3 protein: CASSLVRPRWVETQYF

clone size: -
J gene: TRBJ1-5
V gene: TRBV30
D gene: -
CDR3 DNA: TGTGCCTGGAGGCCCCCCCCCGGGAATAGCAATCAGCCCCAGCATTTT
CDR3 protein: CAWRPPPGNSNQPQHF

clone size: once
J gene: TRBJ2-7
V gene: TRBV30
D gene: -
CDR3 DNA: TGTGCCTGGAGTGGGGGGGGCCGCGAGCAGTACTTC
CDR3 protein: CAWSGGGREQYF

clone size: -
J gene: TRBJ1-2
V gene: TRBV25-1
D gene: TRBD1
CDR3 DNA: TGTGCCAGCAGTGATCGACAGGGAGGACGCTACACCTTC
CDR3 protein: CASSDRQGGRYTF